The 17 T cell receptor beta chains below were found in one sample sequenced in a study of lymphopenia after photon versus proton radiotherapy. Profiling relied on immunoSEQ multiplex PCR, and the TCRdb table lists in-frame clones only, not all of them. Found here are roughly 63,000 clones, 65% to 85% of them singletons; the top ten hold about 2%. The sequenced sample was peripheral blood, obtained from a patient treated with proton-based radiotherapy. These TCRs come from a man aged 60 to 75 with pancreatic cancer.

This clone appeared a few times. The genes are TRBV12-5 and TRBJ2-7; 9 nucleotides agree with TRBD1. CDR3 length equals 20 residues. Germline lookup yields CDR1 LGHNT and CDR2 FRNRAP. V was pared by 6 bases and J by 0 bases, with 21 bases of the junction left unmatched. The CDR3 DNA follows: TGTGCTAGTGGGCCCACCGGGACAGGGATCAGCGTTACTCACTCCTACGAGCAGTACTTC. Translating gives CASGPTGTGISVTHSYEQYF.

J is TRBJ2-6 and V is TRBV28; D not certain. Trimming pared 0 bases from V and 2 bases from J, leaving 8 bases between. The CDR3 is 16 residues long. Germline CDR1 is MDHEN and CDR2 is SYDVKM. CDR3 amino acids: CASSLWETAGANVLTF. The CDR3 DNA sequence: TGTGCCAGCAGTTTATGGGAGACTGCTGGGGCCAACGTCCTGACTTTC.

The chain couples TRBV4-2 to TRBJ2-4; possibly TRBD2 for D (5 bases). The CDR3 has 16 amino acids. The ends were cut back, 3 bases at V and 3 bases at J, with 15 bases in the middle. Germline V gene sequence: CDR1 LGHNA, CDR2 YNFKEQ. The CDR3 nucleotides are TGTGCCAGCAGCCAGGGTCTGGGCGCGGGCAAAAACATTCAGTACTTC. It codes for CASSQGLGAGKNIQYF.

The rearrangement links TRBV29-1 to TRBJ1-1; TRBD1 agrees at 10 bases. Looked up from germline, CDR1 is SQVTM and CDR2 is ANQGSEA. The CDR3 has 16 residues. V lost 7 bases, J lost 5 bases, and 16 bases stayed unmatched. The CDR3: CSAGTGVIGSVTEAFF. The CDR3 coding sequence is TGCAGCGCCGGGACAGGGGTGATAGGATCGGTAACTGAAGCTTTCTTT.

This chain uses TRBV6-5 with TRBJ2-1; 8 bases are a match to TRBD2. The CDR3 length is 15 residues. The V and J ends lost 0 bases and 9 bases, in that order; junction bases with no gene match: 7. Looked up from germline, CDR1 is MNHEY and CDR2 is SVGAGI. The CDR3, as DNA: TGTGCCAGCAGTTACTCCCCCGGGACTAGATCTGAGCAGTTCTTC. The encoded protein is CASSYSPGTRSEQFF.

V usage is TRBV6-1 and J usage is TRBJ2-7; TRBD1 matches 11 bases. This CDR3 is 14 amino acids long. Germline CDR1 is MNHNS and CDR2 is SASEGT. The V and J ends lost 5 bases and 3 bases, in that order; junction bases with no gene match: 3. This chain's CDR3 is CASSRTGGVYEQYF. In DNA form, the CDR3 reads TGTGCCAGCAGTCGGACAGGGGGCGTCTACGAGCAGTACTTC.

The chain has TRBV5-4 and TRBJ2-1; 13 bases are a match to TRBD2. Germline assignment: CDR1 SGHNT and CDR2 YYREEE (reference sequence). The CDR3 spans 14 residues. Germline trimming cut 0 bases from V and 15 bases from J; bases unmatched to any gene: 6. The chain's CDR3 is CASSLELAGGRGFF. CDR3 nucleotide sequence: TGTGCCAGCAGCTTGGAACTAGCGGGAGGGCGGGGGTTCTTC. The whole variable domain, filled in from reference TRBV5-4 and TRBJ2-1, reads ETGVTQSPTHLIKTRGQQVTLRCSSQSGHNTVSWYQQALGQGPQFIFQYYREEENGRGNFPPRFSGLQFPNYSSELNVNALELDDSALYLCASSLELAGGRGFFGPGTRLTVL.

The chain joins TRBV28 to TRBJ2-1, with 12 bases identical to TRBD2. V dropped 3 bases and J dropped 4; count of bases not matched to a gene: 13. The V gene's germline CDR1 is MDHEN and CDR2 SYDVKM. The length of the CDR3 is 19 residues. CDR3 nucleotide sequence: TGTGCCAGCAGTTTTCCCCTCCGACTAGCGGGAGTCGGGTACAATGAGCAGTTCTTC. Its translation is CASSFPLRLAGVGYNEQFF. Full variable domain (missing parts from reference TRBV28 and TRBJ2-1): DVKVTQSSRYLVKRTGEKVFLECVQDMDHENMFWYRQDPGLGLRLIYFSYDVKMKEKGDIPEGYSVSREKKERFSLILESASTNQTSMYLCASSFPLRLAGVGYNEQFFGPGTRLTVL.

The chain has TRBV6-6 and TRBJ1-5; a weak D match, TRBD1 (6 bases). Trimming left V 4 bases short and J 5 bases short, with 12 bases between. This CDR3 has 14 residues. Per the germline V gene, CDR1 is MNHNY and CDR2 is SVGAGI (reference sequence). CDR3 sequence: CASSSGGGDQPQHF. The CDR3 nucleotides read TGTGCCAGCAGTTCTGGAGGGGGGGATCAGCCCCAGCATTTT.

This clone was seen a few times. This chain uses TRBV6-6 with TRBJ1-3; D is undetermined. The CDR3 covers 14 residues. V was clipped by 7 bases and J by 4 bases, with 14 bases between them. Germline CDR1 and CDR2: MNHNY and SVGAGI (reference sequence). The chain's CDR3 is CASTPGRTGNTIYF. DNA for the CDR3: TGTGCCAGCACCCCCGGACGGACCGGAAACACCATATATTTT.

This clone has a handful of counts. Here the CDR3 reads CASSQGDRGLYEQYF. DNA of the CDR3: TGCGCCAGCAGCCAAGGGGACAGGGGGCTGTACGAGCAGTACTTC. The chain carries TRBV4-1 and TRBJ2-7; 12 bases align to TRBD1. The CDR3 is 15 amino acids. The germline V gene encodes CDR1 MGHRA and CDR2 YSYEKL. The ends lost 1 base at V and 4 bases at J; junction bases unmatched: 2.

This rearrangement joins TRBV30 to TRBJ2-7; the match to TRBD2 covers 8 bases. The CDR3 contains 14 residues. Germline CDR1 GTSNPN, CDR2 SVGIG (reference sequence). J was trimmed by 6 bases and V by 0 bases; bases with no gene match: 7. The DNA of the CDR3 is TGTGCCTGGAGTGTAACGGGAGGGCCGGTCGAGCAGTACTTC. Its protein product is CAWSVTGGPVEQYF.

This clone was detected once. The V and J genes are TRBV5-1 and TRBJ2-6; D is unclear. Germline V lookup: CDR1 SGHRS, CDR2 YFSETQ. The length of the CDR3 is 14 residues. V was trimmed by 5 bases and J by 2 bases, leaving 8 bases between them. The CDR3 bases are TGCGCCAGCAGTTCGTCTACTGGGGCCAACGTCCTGACTTTC. Protein product: CASSSSTGANVLTF.

The CDR3 DNA sequence: TGTGCCAGCAGCACCTGGGACAGTACCCACGAGACCCAGTACTTC. Amino acid sequence: CASSTWDSTHETQYF. The rearrangement links TRBV7-9 to TRBJ2-5; 7 bases agree with TRBD1. CDR1 SEHNR and CDR2 FQNEAQ come from the germline V gene (reference sequence). CDR3 size: 15 residues. Unmatched junction bases numbered 11, after V lost 5 bases and J lost 5 bases.

J is TRBJ2-3 and V is TRBV6-6, with 7 bases lining up with TRBD2. After removal of 8 bases from V and 6 bases from J, the junction contained 11 bases not matched to a gene. The CDR3 extends over 14 amino acids. Germline V gives CDR1 MNHNY, CDR2 SVGAGI (reference sequence). The CDR3: CASRSGIVSDTQYF. CDR3 nucleotides: TGTGCCAGCCGGAGCGGGATTGTATCCGATACGCAGTATTTT.

The V gene is TRBV23-1, the J gene TRBJ2-7; unclear D gene. TRBV23-1 is known as an ORF, though its function is uncertain. The CDR3 is 13 amino acids. Trimming stripped 4 bases from V and 7 bases from J, with 14 bases between. The CDR3 spells CASSPPGPLEQYF. CDR3 in DNA: TGCGCCAGCAGTCCCCCGGGCCCCTTAGAGCAGTACTTC.

The chain recombines TRBV13 with TRBJ2-2, with D uncertain. The germline CDR1 and CDR2 sequences are PRHDT and FYEKMQ (reference sequence). This CDR3 comprises 13 residues. V lost 1 base to trimming and J lost 7 bases, with 7 bases between them. CDR3 loop: CASSLVFNGELFF. As DNA, the CDR3 is TGTGCCAGCAGCTTAGTTTTCAACGGGGAGCTGTTTTTT. The full variable domain, in which reference TRBV13 and TRBJ2-2 provide the parts outside the CDR3, is AAGVIQSPRHLIKEKRETATLKCYPIPRHDTVYWYQQGPGQDPQFLISFYEKMQSDKGSIPDRFSAQQFSDYHSELNMSSLELGDSALYFCASSLVFNGELFFGEGSRLTVL.